The following is a T cell receptor beta chain sequence with its context. The target antigen is unknown. The data belong to a study of cytomegalovirus exposure and HLA in healthy donors. The PCR ran on 60 Vbeta and 13 Jbeta primers. Clones were read by immunoSEQ multiplex PCR, and TCRdb kept only the in-frame ones, dropping some. The profile covers around 220,000 clones, with under 80% appearing a single time and roughly 1.9% taken by the ten largest. Germline V gives CDR1 MGHRA, CDR2 YSYEKL. The CDR3 runs 17 residues. V was shortened by 0 bases and J by 0 bases, with 9 bases between the two germline ends. The study's findings and limits: Follow-up analysis later connected one missense variant in DCLRE1C with trimming of TCR beta V- and J-genes. A later analysis by the authors found several of the most significant clusters apparently linked to common viral pathogens.

The sequence was collected from a woman in her thirties in good health and CMV-seronegative. This rearrangement joins TRBV4-1 to TRBJ1-6; no reliable D call. The sequencing input was PBMCs. The CDR3 sequence: CASSQDMWASYNSPLHF. For the CDR3, the DNA is TGCGCCAGCAGCCAAGATATGTGGGCCTCCTATAATTCACCCCTCCACTTT.